Given below is one T cell receptor (beta chain) in context. This clonotype is medium-sized (0.01 to 0.1%) in terms of sample share. The antigen this receptor binds is unknown. Per-nucleotide qualities are absent, and no much larger clonotype sits a single base away. The entry originates in a study of CXCR3 chemokines and chemotherapy response in bladder cancer (dated by TCRdb to between 2021 and 2024). A note on the overall study: The study examined whether intratumoral CXCR3 chemokine system activity predicted chemotherapy response in human bladder cancer.

Receptor amplification or capture employed PCR. Sequencing took place on an Illumina HiSeq 2500. TCRdb redid the processing of the public reads, applying fastp at Q25 and MiXCR, and retained in-frame beta chains. Identical CDR3 proteins give one entry, which carries the most common genes and DNA. This sample comprises 2,000 to 3,000 distinct CDR3 sequences, about 7.8% of them detected only once. The top ten hold roughly 30% of the sample. Trimming costs V 4 bases and J 3 bases, and their ends lie 8 bases apart. Per the germline V gene, SGHTA is the CDR1 and FQGNSA is the CDR2. CDR3 length: 13 amino acids, cysteine to phenylalanine. The entry retains the CDR3 DNA only, 39 bases that are in frame from base 1.

Sampling took place from a patient whose treatment included neoadjuvant chemotherapy. The sequence derives from a human donor with bladder cancer that responded to neoadjuvant chemotherapy. The chain employs TRBV7-2 and TRBJ2-3, with an unclear D gene assignment. In nucleotides, the sequence is TGTGCCAGCAGCTCCATAATGACAGATACGCAGTATTTT. The translation is CASSSIMTDTQYF.